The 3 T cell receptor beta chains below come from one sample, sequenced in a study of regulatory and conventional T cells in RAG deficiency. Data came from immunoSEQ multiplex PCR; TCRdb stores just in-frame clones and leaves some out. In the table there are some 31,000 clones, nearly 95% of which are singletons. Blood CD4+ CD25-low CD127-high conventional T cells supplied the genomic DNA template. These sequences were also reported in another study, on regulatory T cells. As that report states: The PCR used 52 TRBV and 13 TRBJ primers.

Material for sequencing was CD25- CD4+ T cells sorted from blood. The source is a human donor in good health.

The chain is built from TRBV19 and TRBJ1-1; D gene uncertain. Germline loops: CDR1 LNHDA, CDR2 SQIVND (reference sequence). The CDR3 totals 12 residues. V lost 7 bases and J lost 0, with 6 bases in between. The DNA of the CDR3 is TGTGCCAGTAATACTATGAACACTGAAGCTTTCTTT. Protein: CASNTMNTEAFF. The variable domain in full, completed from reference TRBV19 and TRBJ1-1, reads DGGITQSPKYLFRKEGQNVTLSCEQNLNHDAMYWYRQDPGQGLRLIYYSQIVNDFQKGDIAEGYSVSREKKESFPLTVTSAQKNPTAFYLCASNTMNTEAFFGQGTRLTVV.

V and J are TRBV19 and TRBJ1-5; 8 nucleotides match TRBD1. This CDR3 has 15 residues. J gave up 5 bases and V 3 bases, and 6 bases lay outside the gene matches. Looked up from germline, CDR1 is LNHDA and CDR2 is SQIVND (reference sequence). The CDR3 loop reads CASSIDRGFDQPQHF. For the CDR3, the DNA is TGTGCCAGTAGTATCGACAGGGGTTTCGATCAGCCCCAGCATTTT.

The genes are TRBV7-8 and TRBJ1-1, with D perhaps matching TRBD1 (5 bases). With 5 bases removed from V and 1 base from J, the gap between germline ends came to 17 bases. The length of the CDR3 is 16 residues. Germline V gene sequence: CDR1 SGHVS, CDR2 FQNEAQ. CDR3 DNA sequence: TGTGCCAGCAGCCGAACCGTCACCGGGGGGAACACTGAAGCTTTCTTT. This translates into CASSRTVTGGNTEAFF.